The clone carrying this T cell receptor beta chain turned up a few times. The junction and the germline gene differ at one end; a read error may be behind it. RNA transcripts were the template for amplifying TCR beta CDR3 regions. A first-round RT-PCR of the TCR CDR3 used the HTBI primer set. In TCRdb, the multiplex PCR reads were re-called with MiXCR into one record per CDR3 protein. The data contain 350,000 to 500,000 distinct CDR3 sequences, approximately 13% of them singletons. The entry originates in a study of T cells in Graves' hyperthyroidism and ophthalmopathy. This CDR3 region has 18 residues. CDR1 and CDR2 from the germline V gene are SEHNR and FQNEAQ (reference sequence).

The J gene is TRBJ2-4, the V gene TRBV7-9, with TRBD1 as a possible D gene (6 bases). The TCR originated in a young woman with Graves' hyperthyroidism. Specimen: blood. CDR3 in amino acids: CASTLEGVVQLAKNIQYF. In DNA form, the CDR3 reads TGTGCCAGCACCTTAGAGGGGGTCGTACAATTAGCCAAAAACATTCAGTACTTC.